The next 20 T cell receptor beta chains were all read from a single sample in a study of cytomegalovirus exposure and HLA in healthy donors. The PCR was carried out with 60 Vbeta primers and 13 Jbeta primers. Assay: immunoSEQ multiplex PCR; the TCRdb copy retains only in-frame clones and omits some. The table includes under 200,000 clones, roughly 68% detected once. Sequencing was carried out using PBMCs. The receptors here all came from a woman between 25 and 40 years old in good health and CMV-seronegative.

CDR3: CAWGYGTGSTGELFF. The DNA of the CDR3 is TGTGCCTGGGGATATGGGACAGGAAGCACCGGGGAGCTGTTTTTT. The chain recombines TRBV30 with TRBJ2-2; TRBD1 matches at 8 bases. Germline CDR1 is GTSNPN and CDR2 is SVGIG (reference sequence). With V trimmed by 5 bases and J by 4 bases, 9 bases remained unmatched. The length of the CDR3 is 15 residues.

This chain links TRBV9 with TRBJ2-2, with D tentatively TRBD2 (5 bases). Germline values: CDR1 SGDLS, CDR2 YYNGEE. This CDR3 comprises 17 residues. V was trimmed by 4 bases and J by 0 bases, leaving 16 bases between them. The CDR3 loop is CASSSSRGGANTGELFF. The CDR3 DNA is TGTGCCAGCAGCTCTTCCCGGGGTGGGGCGAACACCGGGGAGCTGTTTTTT.

This rearrangement joins TRBV9 to TRBJ2-1; 9 positions agree with TRBD2. Germline CDR1 reads SGDLS; CDR2 reads YYNGEE. The CDR3 runs to 16 residues. J gave up 0 bases and V 4 bases, and 5 bases lay outside the gene matches. CDR3 sequence (DNA): TGTGCCAGCAGCCCCAGCGGGAGGACCTCCTACAATGAGCAGTTCTTC. It codes for CASSPSGRTSYNEQFF.

This clone was observed once. The chain couples TRBV2 to TRBJ1-1, with 7 nucleotides matching TRBD1. This CDR3 is built from 11 residues. The V gene's germline CDR1 is SNHLY and CDR2 FYNNEI. After removal of 9 bases from V and 4 bases from J, the junction contained 2 bases not matched to a gene. DNA of the CDR3: TGTGCCAGACAGGGGTTCACTGAAGCTTTCTTT. It specifies CARQGFTEAFF. The complete variable domain, with remaining parts taken from reference TRBV2 and TRBJ1-1, reads EPEVTQTPSHQVTQMGQEVILRCVPISNHLYFYWYRQILGQKVEFLVSFYNNEISEKSEIFDDQFSVERPDGSNFTLKIRSTKLEDSAMYFCARQGFTEAFFGQGTRLTVV.

V is TRBV5-4 and J is TRBJ2-6, with D possibly TRBD1 on 5 matching bases. The CDR3 is 15 amino acids. V was pared by 1 base and J by 1 base, with 6 bases between. CDR1 is SGHNT and CDR2 is YYREEE in the germline V gene (reference sequence). Here the CDR3 DNA reads TGTGCCAGCAGCTTGCCAGGGTCTGGGGCCAACGTCCTGACTTTC. This encodes CASSLPGSGANVLTF.

V usage is TRBV29-1 and J usage is TRBJ2-1; 13 positions match TRBD2. V gave up 6 bases and J gave up 12 bases; unmatched junction bases: 5. The length of the CDR3 is 12 residues. Looked up from germline, CDR1 is SQVTM and CDR2 is ANQGSEA. CDR3: CSVGLAGVRQFF. CDR3 nucleotide sequence: TGCAGCGTCGGACTAGCGGGAGTCAGGCAGTTCTTC.

This rearrangement joins TRBV6-1 to TRBJ2-4; D is uncertain. This CDR3 is 13 amino acids long. V gave up 8 bases and J gave up 6 bases, with 14 bases separating them. Germline loops: CDR1 MNHNS, CDR2 SASEGT. The CDR3 loop reads CASEPVRGNIQYF. CDR3 nucleotides: TGTGCCAGCGAACCAGTCAGAGGAAACATTCAGTACTTC.

This clone was detected only a few times. The chain has TRBV6-1 and TRBJ1-3; D gene unclear. V was shortened by 7 bases and J by 3 bases, with 7 bases between the two germline ends. CDR1 and CDR2 from the germline V gene are MNHNS and SASEGT. This CDR3 has 12 amino acids. In DNA form, the CDR3 reads TGTGCCAGCACCCAATTTGGAAACACCATATATTTT. This codes for CASTQFGNTIYF.

The rearrangement uses TRBV2 and TRBJ1-6, with D possibly matching TRBD1 (5 bases). This CDR3 is built from 13 residues. V was clipped by 6 bases and J by 10 bases, with 13 bases between them. Germline CDR1 and CDR2: SNHLY and FYNNEI. The CDR3 DNA sequence: TGTGCCAGCAGCTTCACTCCAGGGTCACCCCTCCACTTT. The encoded protein is CASSFTPGSPLHF.

This clone was detected only a few times. The chain carries TRBV7-2 and TRBJ1-2; 11 nucleotides match TRBD1. The trim removed 0 bases at V and 7 bases at J, leaving 4 bases unmatched. The CDR3 spans 15 residues. In germline, CDR1 is SGHTA, CDR2 FQGNSA. As DNA, the CDR3 is TGTGCCAGCAGCTTAGCCCCCGGGACAGGGGGTGGCTACACCTTC. This sequence encodes CASSLAPGTGGGYTF. Filled out from reference TRBV7-2 and TRBJ1-2, the complete variable domain reads GAGVSQSPSNKVTEKGKDVELRCDPISGHTALYWYRQSLGQGLEFLIYFQGNSAPDKSGLPSDRFSAERTGGSVSTLTIQRTQQEDSAVYLCASSLAPGTGGGYTFGSGTRLTVV.

V usage is TRBV13 and J usage is TRBJ2-7, with TRBD2 identical over 10 bases. CDR3 length equals 15 residues. Trimming took 3 bases from V and 3 from J; bases not matched to a gene: 5. The V gene's germline CDR1 is PRHDT and CDR2 FYEKMQ (reference sequence). CDR3 coding DNA: TGTGCCAGCAGCTTTAGTAGCGGGGGGTTCTACGAGCAGTACTTC. Residues: CASSFSSGGFYEQYF. The entire variable domain, with the rest obtained from reference TRBV13 and TRBJ2-7, is as follows: AAGVIQSPRHLIKEKRETATLKCYPIPRHDTVYWYQQGPGQDPQFLISFYEKMQSDKGSIPDRFSAQQFSDYHSELNMSSLELGDSALYFCASSFSSGGFYEQYFGPGTRLTVT.

This chain uses TRBV7-3 with TRBJ2-5, with D possibly TRBD1 on 6 matching bases. Trimming left V 1 base short and J 9 bases short, with 15 bases between. This CDR3 is built from 14 residues. Germline values: CDR1 SGHTA, CDR2 FQGTGA. In nucleotides, the CDR3 is TGTGCCAGCAGCTTAAGGGGGCAGGGAGACTCCCAGTACTTC. Translation gives CASSLRGQGDSQYF.

The rearrangement joins TRBV27 to TRBJ1-1, with 8 bases aligning to TRBD1. Germline assignment: CDR1 MNHEY and CDR2 SMNVEV (reference sequence). The V segment lost 5 bases and the J segment 5 bases; nucleotides outside the gene matches: 10. The CDR3 runs to 15 residues. The CDR3 region is CASSRQGKGGTEAFF. The CDR3 nucleotides are TGTGCCAGCAGTCGACAGGGGAAGGGTGGGACTGAAGCTTTCTTT.

This chain joins TRBV2 and TRBJ1-1; possible D gene TRBD1, 5 bases. Germline V CDR1 and CDR2: SNHLY, FYNNEI. CDR3 length: 13 amino acids. Trimming stripped 6 bases from V and 0 bases from J, with 8 bases between. The CDR3 spells CASRKTVNTEAFF. CDR3 DNA: TGTGCCAGCAGAAAGACAGTGAACACTGAAGCTTTCTTT.

The CDR3: CASTPGGGRGTSYEQYF. CDR3 DNA sequence: TGTGCCAGCACTCCCGGCGGGGGACGCGGGACTTCCTACGAGCAGTACTTC. This chain joins TRBV2 and TRBJ2-7; the match to TRBD2 covers 7 bases. This CDR3 spans 17 amino acids. In germline, CDR1 is SNHLY, CDR2 FYNNEI. V shed 7 bases, J shed 1 base, and the junction held 16 bases outside the gene matches.

The gene calls are TRBV28 and TRBJ2-7, with TRBD1 as a possible D gene (5 bases). The germline gives CDR1 MDHEN, CDR2 SYDVKM. V was shortened by 1 base and J by 13 bases, with 17 bases between the two germline ends. This CDR3 spans 13 amino acids. In DNA form, the CDR3 reads TGTGCCAGCAGTTTATTTCCTAGGGCAGGGATTTACTTC. Encoded protein: CASSLFPRAGIYF.

The chain is built from TRBV29-1 and TRBJ2-1, with unresolved D. The V and J ends lost 2 bases and 3 bases respectively, with 11 bases between them. CDR1 is SQVTM, CDR2 ANQGSEA, per germline. The CDR3 contains 14 residues. CDR3 region: CSVETRRLYNEQFF. The CDR3 DNA follows: TGCAGCGTTGAAACGCGTAGACTCTACAATGAGCAGTTCTTC.

The chain uses TRBV5-5 and TRBJ1-2, with D possibly matching TRBD1 (6 bases). CDR3 length equals 13 residues. The germline V gene encodes CDR1 SGHKS and CDR2 YYEKEE (reference sequence). V dropped 0 bases and J dropped 8 bases, with 11 bases sitting between them. The CDR3 spells CASSLVQGQGYTF. DNA for the CDR3: TGTGCCAGCAGCTTGGTACAGGGTCAAGGCTACACCTTC.

In DNA form, the CDR3 reads TGTGCCAGCAGCTTATTGGGGACAGGGGCCACCTACACCTTC. Amino acid sequence: CASSLLGTGATYTF. The V gene is TRBV7-9, the J gene TRBJ1-2; 10 bases map to TRBD1. Germline trimming cut 2 bases from V and 10 bases from J; bases unmatched to any gene: 7. CDR1 SEHNR and CDR2 FQNEAQ come from the germline V gene (reference sequence). The CDR3 is 14 residues long.

The chain uses TRBV4-3 and TRBJ2-7; the match to TRBD1 covers 9 bases. Germline CDR1 is LGHNA and CDR2 is YSLEER. This CDR3 is 16 amino acids long. The ends lost 5 bases at V and 4 bases at J; junction bases unmatched: 12. The CDR3 reads CASSTTVDRGTYEQYF. DNA for the CDR3: TGCGCCAGCAGCACTACTGTGGACAGGGGTACGTACGAGCAGTACTTC.